This T cell receptor beta chain came from a study of blood T cell repertoires in COVID-19. At the level of the study: The United States, Italy and Spain were the sources of the acute and convalescent COVID-19 samples. PBMCs, B-cell-depleted T cells, or T cells provided the cDNA or gDNA that made up the material.

The table came from immunoSEQ multiplex PCR; TCRdb's copy has only in-frame clones and leaves some out. This table holds approximately 210,000 clones, about 80% found once. Donors in Cohort 3 who had recovered were those with two negative PCRs, healthcare professional clearance, or resolution of their symptoms. V was clipped by 4 bases and J by 6 bases; unmatched bases: 4. CDR1 is LGHDT and CDR2 is YNNKEL in the germline V gene (reference sequence). The CDR3 has 13 residues. The genes are TRBV3-1 (or the pseudogene TRBV3-2) and TRBJ1-2, with 8 bases identical to TRBD1. The material sequenced was PBMCs or T cells enriched from blood (not recorded which). The TCR sequence derives from a middle-aged man who had recovered from COVID-19. CDR3 in amino acids: CASSPDRADGYTF. As DNA, the CDR3 is TGTGCCAGCAGCCCGGACAGGGCCGATGGCTACACCTTC.